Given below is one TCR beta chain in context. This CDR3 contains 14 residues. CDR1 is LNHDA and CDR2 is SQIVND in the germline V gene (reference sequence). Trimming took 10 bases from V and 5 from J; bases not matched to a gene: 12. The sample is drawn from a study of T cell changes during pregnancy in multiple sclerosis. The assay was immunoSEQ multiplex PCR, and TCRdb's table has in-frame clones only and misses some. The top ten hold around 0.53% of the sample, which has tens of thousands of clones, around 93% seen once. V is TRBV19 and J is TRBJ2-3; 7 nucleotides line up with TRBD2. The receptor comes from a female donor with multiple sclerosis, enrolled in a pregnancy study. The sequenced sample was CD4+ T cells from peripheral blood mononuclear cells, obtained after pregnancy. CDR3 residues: CATTAGAPIDTQYF. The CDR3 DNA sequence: TGTGCCACCACGGCGGGAGCTCCGATAGATACGCAGTATTTT.